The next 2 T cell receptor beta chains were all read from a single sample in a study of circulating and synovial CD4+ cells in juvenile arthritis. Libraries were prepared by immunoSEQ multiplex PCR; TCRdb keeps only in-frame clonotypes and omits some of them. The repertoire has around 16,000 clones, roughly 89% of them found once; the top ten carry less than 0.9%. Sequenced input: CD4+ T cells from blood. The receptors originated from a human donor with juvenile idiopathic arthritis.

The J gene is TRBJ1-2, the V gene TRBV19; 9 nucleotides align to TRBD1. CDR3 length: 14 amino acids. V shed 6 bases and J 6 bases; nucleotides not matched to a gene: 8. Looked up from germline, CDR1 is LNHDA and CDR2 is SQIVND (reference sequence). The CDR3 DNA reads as TGTGCCAGTAGCCATTCGGACAGGGGCCATGGCTACACCTTC. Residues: CASSHSDRGHGYTF.

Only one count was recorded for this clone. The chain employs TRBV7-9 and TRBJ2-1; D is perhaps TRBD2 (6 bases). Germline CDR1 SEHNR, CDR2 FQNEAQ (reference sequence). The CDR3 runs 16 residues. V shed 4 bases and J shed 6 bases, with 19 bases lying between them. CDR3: CASSSNKERVGNEQFF. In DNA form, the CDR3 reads TGTGCCAGCAGCTCTAATAAAGAGCGGGTTGGCAATGAGCAGTTCTTC.